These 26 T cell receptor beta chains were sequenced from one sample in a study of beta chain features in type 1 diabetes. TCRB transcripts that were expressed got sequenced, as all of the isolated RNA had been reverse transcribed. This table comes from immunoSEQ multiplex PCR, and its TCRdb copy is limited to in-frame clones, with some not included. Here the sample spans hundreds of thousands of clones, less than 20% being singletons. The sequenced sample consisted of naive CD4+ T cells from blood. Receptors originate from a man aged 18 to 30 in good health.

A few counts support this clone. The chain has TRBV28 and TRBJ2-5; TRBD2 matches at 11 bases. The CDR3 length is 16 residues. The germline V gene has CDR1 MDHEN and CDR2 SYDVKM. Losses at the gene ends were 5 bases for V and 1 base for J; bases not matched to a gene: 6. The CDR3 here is CASSLSGGAAQETQYF. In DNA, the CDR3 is TGTGCCAGCAGTCTTAGCGGGGGGGCCGCCCAAGAGACCCAGTACTTC.

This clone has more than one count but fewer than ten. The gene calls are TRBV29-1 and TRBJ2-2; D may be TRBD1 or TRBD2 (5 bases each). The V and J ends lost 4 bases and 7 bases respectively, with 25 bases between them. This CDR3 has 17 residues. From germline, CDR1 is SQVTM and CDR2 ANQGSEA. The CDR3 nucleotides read TGCAGCGTTGGATCGGACAAGGGGACGAGGGTAGGCGGGGAGCTGTTTTTT. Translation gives CSVGSDKGTRVGGELFF.

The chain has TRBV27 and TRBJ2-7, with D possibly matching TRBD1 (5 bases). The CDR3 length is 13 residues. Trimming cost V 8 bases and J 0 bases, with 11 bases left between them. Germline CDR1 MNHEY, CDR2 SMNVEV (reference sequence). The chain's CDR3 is CASGRADSYEQYF. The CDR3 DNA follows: TGTGCCAGCGGCAGGGCCGACTCCTACGAGCAGTACTTC.

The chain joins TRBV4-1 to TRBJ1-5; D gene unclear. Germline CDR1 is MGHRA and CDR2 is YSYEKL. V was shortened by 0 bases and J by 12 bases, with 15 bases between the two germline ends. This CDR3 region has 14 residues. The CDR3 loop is CASSQDNLLLYQHF. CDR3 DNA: TGCGCCAGCAGCCAAGATAATCTTCTTCTATACCAGCATTTT.

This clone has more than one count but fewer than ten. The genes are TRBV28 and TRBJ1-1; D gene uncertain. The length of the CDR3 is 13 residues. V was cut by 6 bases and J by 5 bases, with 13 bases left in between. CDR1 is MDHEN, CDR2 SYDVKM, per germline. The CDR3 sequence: CASRRGGDTEAFF. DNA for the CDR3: TGTGCCAGCAGGCGGGGAGGAGATACTGAAGCTTTCTTT.

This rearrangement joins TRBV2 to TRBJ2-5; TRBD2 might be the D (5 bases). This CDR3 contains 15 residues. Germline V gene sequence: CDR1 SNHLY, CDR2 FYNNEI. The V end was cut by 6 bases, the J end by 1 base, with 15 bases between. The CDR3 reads CASSAPTSFQETQYF. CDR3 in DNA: TGTGCCAGCAGCGCTCCCACTAGTTTCCAAGAGACCCAGTACTTC.

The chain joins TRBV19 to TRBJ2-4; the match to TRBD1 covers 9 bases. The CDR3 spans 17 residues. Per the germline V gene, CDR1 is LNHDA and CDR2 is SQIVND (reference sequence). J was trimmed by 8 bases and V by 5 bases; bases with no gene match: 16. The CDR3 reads CASSLPWGQGSRDIQYF. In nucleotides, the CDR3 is TGTGCCAGTAGTCTGCCCTGGGGACAGGGAAGTCGAGACATTCAGTACTTC.

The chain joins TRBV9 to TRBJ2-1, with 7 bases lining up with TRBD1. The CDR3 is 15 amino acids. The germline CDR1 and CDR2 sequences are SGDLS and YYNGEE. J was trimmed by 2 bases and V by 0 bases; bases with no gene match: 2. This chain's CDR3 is CASSVDRGAYNEQFF. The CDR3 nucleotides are TGTGCCAGCAGCGTAGACAGGGGAGCCTACAATGAGCAGTTCTTC.

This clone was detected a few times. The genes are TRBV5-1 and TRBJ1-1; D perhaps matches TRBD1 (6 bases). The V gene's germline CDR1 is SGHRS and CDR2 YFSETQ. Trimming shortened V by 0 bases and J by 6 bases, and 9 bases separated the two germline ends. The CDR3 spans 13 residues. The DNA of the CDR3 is TGCGCCAGCAGCTTGGCCGGGGGGCCTGAAGCTTTCTTT. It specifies CASSLAGGPEAFF.

CDR3 protein: CASSLELVYNEQFF. CDR3 DNA: TGCGCCAGCAGCTTGGAGCTGGTGTACAATGAGCAGTTCTTC. The chain links TRBV5-1 to TRBJ2-1; D is ambiguous. V was cut by 0 bases and J by 4 bases, with 8 bases left in between. The CDR3 consists of 14 residues. Looked up from germline, CDR1 is SGHRS and CDR2 is YFSETQ.

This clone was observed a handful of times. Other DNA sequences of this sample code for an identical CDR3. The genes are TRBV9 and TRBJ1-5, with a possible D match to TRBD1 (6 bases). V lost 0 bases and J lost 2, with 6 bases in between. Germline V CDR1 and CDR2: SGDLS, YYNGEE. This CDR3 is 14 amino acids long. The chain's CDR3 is CASSVAGGNQPQHF. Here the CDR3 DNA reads TGTGCCAGCAGCGTAGCAGGGGGCAATCAGCCCCAGCATTTT. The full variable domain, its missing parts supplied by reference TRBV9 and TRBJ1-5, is DSGVTQTPKHLITATGQRVTLRCSPRSGDLSVYWYQQSLDQGLQFLIQYYNGEERAKGNILERFSAQQFPDLHSELNLSSLELGDSALYFCASSVAGGNQPQHFGDGTRLSIL.

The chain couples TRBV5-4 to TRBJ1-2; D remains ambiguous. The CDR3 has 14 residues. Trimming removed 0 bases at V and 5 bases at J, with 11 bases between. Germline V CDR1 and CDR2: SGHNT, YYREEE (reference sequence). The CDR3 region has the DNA TGTGCCAGCAGCTTGGGCGGCGAGTATTATGGCTACACCTTC. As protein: CASSLGGEYYGYTF.

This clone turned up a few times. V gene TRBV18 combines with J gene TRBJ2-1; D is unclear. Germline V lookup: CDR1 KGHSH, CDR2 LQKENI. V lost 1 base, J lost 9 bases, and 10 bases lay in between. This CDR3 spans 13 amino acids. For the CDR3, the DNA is TGTGCCAGCTCACCACAGATGGATGCTGAGCAGTTCTTC. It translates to CASSPQMDAEQFF.

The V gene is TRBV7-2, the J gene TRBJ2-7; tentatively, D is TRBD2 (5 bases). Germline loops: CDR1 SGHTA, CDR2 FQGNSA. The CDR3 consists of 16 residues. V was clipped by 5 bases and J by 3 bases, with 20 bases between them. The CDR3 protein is CASSPGVASNGYEQYF. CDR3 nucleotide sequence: TGTGCCAGCAGCCCCGGGGTTGCTAGCAATGGCTACGAGCAGTACTTC.

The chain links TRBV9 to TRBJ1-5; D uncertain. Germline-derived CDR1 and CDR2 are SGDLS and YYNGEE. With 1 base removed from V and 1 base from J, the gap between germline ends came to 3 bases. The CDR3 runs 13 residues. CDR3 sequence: CASSVTSNQPQHF. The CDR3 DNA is TGTGCCAGCAGCGTAACCAGCAATCAGCCCCAGCATTTT.

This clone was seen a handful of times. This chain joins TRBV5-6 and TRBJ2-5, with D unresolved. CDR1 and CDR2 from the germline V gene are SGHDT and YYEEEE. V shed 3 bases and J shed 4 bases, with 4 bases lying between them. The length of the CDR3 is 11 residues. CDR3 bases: TGTGCCAGCAGCTCCGGAGAGACCCAGTACTTC. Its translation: CASSSGETQYF.

The CDR3 bases are TGTGCCAGCAGTTTCCGGGACATCTATAATTCACCCCTCCACTTT. It specifies CASSFRDIYNSPLHF. The rearrangement links TRBV28 to TRBJ1-6; D may be TRBD1 (6 bases). The CDR3 totals 15 residues. The germline V gene has CDR1 MDHEN and CDR2 SYDVKM. The germline V and J ends were trimmed by 3 bases and 3 bases, with 9 bases remaining between them.

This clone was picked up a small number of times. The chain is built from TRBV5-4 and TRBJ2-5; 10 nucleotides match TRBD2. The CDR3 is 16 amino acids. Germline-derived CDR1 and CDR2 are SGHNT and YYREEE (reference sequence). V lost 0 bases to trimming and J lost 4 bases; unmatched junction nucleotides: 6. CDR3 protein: CASSLGSGRDGETQYF. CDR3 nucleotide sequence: TGTGCCAGCAGCTTGGGCAGCGGGAGGGATGGAGAGACCCAGTACTTC.

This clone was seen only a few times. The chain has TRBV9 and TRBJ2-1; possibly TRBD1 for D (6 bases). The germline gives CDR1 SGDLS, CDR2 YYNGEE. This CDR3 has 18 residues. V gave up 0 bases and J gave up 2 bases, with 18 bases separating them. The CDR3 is CASSVAPLRGGTYNEQFF. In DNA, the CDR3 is TGTGCCAGCAGCGTAGCTCCCCTCAGAGGGGGTACCTACAATGAGCAGTTCTTC.

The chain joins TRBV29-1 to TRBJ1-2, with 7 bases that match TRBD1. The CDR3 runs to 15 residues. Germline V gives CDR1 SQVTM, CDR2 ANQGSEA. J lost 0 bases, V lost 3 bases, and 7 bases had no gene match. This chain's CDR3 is CSVDRGQATNYGYTF. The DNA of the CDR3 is TGCAGCGTTGATAGAGGACAGGCGACTAACTATGGCTACACCTTC.

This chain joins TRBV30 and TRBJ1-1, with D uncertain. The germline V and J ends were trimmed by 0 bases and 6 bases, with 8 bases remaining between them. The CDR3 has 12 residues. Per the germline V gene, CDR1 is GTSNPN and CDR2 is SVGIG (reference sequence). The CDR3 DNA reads TGTGCCTGGAGTGTGGGCGGCGCTGAAGCTTTCTTT. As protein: CAWSVGGAEAFF.

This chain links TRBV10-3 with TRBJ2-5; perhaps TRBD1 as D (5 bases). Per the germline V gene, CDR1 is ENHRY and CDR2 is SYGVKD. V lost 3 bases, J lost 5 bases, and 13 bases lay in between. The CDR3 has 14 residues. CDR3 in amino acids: CAISDHTKGETQYF. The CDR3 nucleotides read TGTGCCATCAGTGACCACACGAAGGGGGAGACCCAGTACTTC.

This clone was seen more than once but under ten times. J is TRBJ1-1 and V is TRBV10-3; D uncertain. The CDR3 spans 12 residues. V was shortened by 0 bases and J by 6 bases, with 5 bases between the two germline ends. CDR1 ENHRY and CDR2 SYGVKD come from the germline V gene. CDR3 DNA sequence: TGTGCCATCAGTGAGTCGAGGGCTGAAGCTTTCTTT. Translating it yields CAISESRAEAFF.

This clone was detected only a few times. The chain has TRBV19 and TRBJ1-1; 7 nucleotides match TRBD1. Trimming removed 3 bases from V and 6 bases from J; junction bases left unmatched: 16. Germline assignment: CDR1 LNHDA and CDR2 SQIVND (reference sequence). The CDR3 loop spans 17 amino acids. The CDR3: CASSMLPGQQGYSEAFF. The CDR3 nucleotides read TGTGCCAGTAGTATGCTACCGGGACAGCAAGGATACTCTGAAGCTTTCTTT.

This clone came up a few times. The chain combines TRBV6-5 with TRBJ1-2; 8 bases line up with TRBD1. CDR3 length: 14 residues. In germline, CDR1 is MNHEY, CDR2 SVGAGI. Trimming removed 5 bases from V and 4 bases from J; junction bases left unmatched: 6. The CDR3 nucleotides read TGTGCCAGCAGTCCAGGGGGCGCGAGCTATGGCTACACCTTC. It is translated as CASSPGGASYGYTF.

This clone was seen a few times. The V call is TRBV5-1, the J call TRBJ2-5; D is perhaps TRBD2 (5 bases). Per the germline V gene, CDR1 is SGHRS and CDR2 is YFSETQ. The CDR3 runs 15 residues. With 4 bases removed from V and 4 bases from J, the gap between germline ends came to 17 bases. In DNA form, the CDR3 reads TGCGCCAGCAGCGCGTGGCAGCGGTTCGTAGAGACCCAGTACTTC. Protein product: CASSAWQRFVETQYF. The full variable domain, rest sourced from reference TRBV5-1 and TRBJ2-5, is KAGVTQTPRYLIKTRGQQVTLSCSPISGHRSVSWYQQTPGQGLQFLFEYFSETQRNKGNFPGRFSGRQFSNSRSEMNVSTLELGDSALYLCASSAWQRFVETQYFGPGTRLLVL.